Each of the 15 T cell receptor beta chains below was sequenced from the same sample in a study of cytomegalovirus exposure and HLA in healthy donors. PCR was performed using 60 Vbeta and 13 Jbeta primers. Generated by immunoSEQ multiplex PCR, the TCRdb table keeps only in-frame clones and is missing some. In the table there are fewer than 150,000 clones, roughly 73% of which are singletons. The specimen sequenced was PBMCs. All receptors come from a human donor in good health.

The J gene is TRBJ2-2, the V gene TRBV9; D not certain. CDR1 and CDR2 from the germline V gene are SGDLS and YYNGEE. Trimming took off 3 bases at V and 0 bases at J, with 15 bases between the two ends. CDR3 length equals 17 residues. In DNA, the CDR3 is TGTGCCAGCAGCGACAGCCCCTTTGCTACGAACACCGGGGAGCTGTTTTTT. Translated: CASSDSPFATNTGELFF.

This chain links TRBV9 with TRBJ1-2; the D gene is possibly TRBD1 (6 bases). V was cut by 3 bases and J by 5 bases, with 17 bases left in between. The germline CDR1 and CDR2 sequences are SGDLS and YYNGEE. CDR3 length: 15 amino acids. The CDR3 reads CASSASQNREYGYTF. The CDR3 coding sequence is TGTGCCAGCAGCGCCTCGCAGAACAGGGAATATGGCTACACCTTC.

The genes are TRBV29-1 and TRBJ1-1; D uncertain. The germline V and J ends were trimmed by 4 bases and 2 bases, with 5 bases remaining between them. Germline values: CDR1 SQVTM, CDR2 ANQGSEA. This CDR3 has 11 residues. CDR3: CSVVSNTEAFF. The CDR3 coding sequence is TGCAGCGTTGTGAGTAACACTGAAGCTTTCTTT.

V is TRBV28 and J is TRBJ2-2; D ambiguous. The CDR3 loop spans 12 amino acids. CDR1 MDHEN and CDR2 SYDVKM come from the germline V gene. Trimming took off 4 bases at V and 3 bases at J, with 3 bases between the two ends. As DNA, the CDR3 is TGTGCCAGCAGTTCGGACACCGGGGAGCTGTTTTTT. It codes for CASSSDTGELFF.

V is TRBV9 and J is TRBJ2-1; 7 bases are shared with TRBD2. CDR1 SGDLS and CDR2 YYNGEE come from the germline V gene. There are 15 residues in the CDR3. Losses at the gene ends were 2 bases for V and 0 bases for J; bases not matched to a gene: 2. The CDR3 sequence is CASSVREGSYNEQFF. CDR3 coding DNA: TGTGCCAGCAGCGTCAGGGAGGGCTCCTACAATGAGCAGTTCTTC.

The gene calls are TRBV28 and TRBJ2-2, with TRBD1 as a possible D gene (5 bases). The CDR3 is 13 amino acids. With 3 bases removed from V and 8 bases from J, the gap between germline ends came to 10 bases. Per germline, CDR1 MDHEN and CDR2 SYDVKM. CDR3 nucleotide sequence: TGTGCCAGCAGTTTGGGGCGATGGGGGGAGCTGTTTTTT. This gives the protein CASSLGRWGELFF.

This clone was picked up a small number of times. The J gene is TRBJ1-1, the V gene TRBV29-1; D may be TRBD1 (5 bases). Looked up from germline, CDR1 is SQVTM and CDR2 is ANQGSEA. The CDR3 is 12 amino acids. Trimming removed 7 bases from V and 0 bases from J, with 9 bases in between. The CDR3 sequence is CSATVLNTEAFF. The CDR3 region has the DNA TGCAGCGCGACAGTTTTGAACACTGAAGCTTTCTTT.

The chain recombines TRBV5-6 with TRBJ2-7, with D uncertain. The length of the CDR3 is 14 residues. Germline CDR1 SGHDT, CDR2 YYEEEE. The V end was cut by 4 bases, the J end by 3 bases, with 14 bases between. The CDR3 sequence is CASSRSTRLYEQYF. CDR3 nucleotides: TGTGCCAGCAGCCGATCAACAAGACTCTACGAGCAGTACTTC.

The rearrangement links TRBV7-9 to TRBJ1-2, with D perhaps matching TRBD1 (6 bases). CDR1 and CDR2 (germline): SEHNR, FQNEAQ (reference sequence). Between the trimmed V and J ends, which lost 2 bases and 2 bases, there was a span of 9 bases. The CDR3 consists of 14 residues. This CDR3 is CASSLITGNYGYTF. The CDR3 coding sequence is TGTGCCAGCAGCTTAATCACAGGGAACTATGGCTACACCTTC.

This chain links TRBV5-1 with TRBJ1-1, with 8 nucleotides matching TRBD1. The CDR3 loop spans 15 amino acids. Trimming at V came to 4 bases and at J to 4 bases, leaving 9 bases not matched to a gene. Germline lookup yields CDR1 SGHRS and CDR2 YFSETQ. CDR3 DNA: TGCGCCAGCAGCCCCAGATCTACAGGGGGCACTGAAGCTTTCTTT. Its translation: CASSPRSTGGTEAFF.

This clone came up a few times. The chain employs TRBV6-1 and TRBJ1-2; TRBD1 agrees at 10 bases. Looked up from germline, CDR1 is MNHNS and CDR2 is SASEGT. The CDR3 loop spans 15 amino acids. V lost 4 bases and J lost 6; bases outside the gene matches: 8. The CDR3 nucleotides read TGTGCCAGCAGTGCAATCGGGACAGGGGCAAATGGCTACACCTTC. Translated: CASSAIGTGANGYTF.

This sequence joins TRBV7-6 and TRBJ2-3, with a possible D match to TRBD2 (6 bases). Trimming stripped 0 bases from V and 2 bases from J, with 9 bases between. Germline CDR1 and CDR2: SGHVS and FNYEAQ. The CDR3 loop spans 15 amino acids. This chain's CDR3 is CASSLASGATDTQYF. CDR3 sequence (DNA): TGTGCCAGCAGCTTAGCGTCGGGAGCCACAGATACGCAGTATTTT.

This clone was recorded a few times. The genes are TRBV27 and TRBJ2-3, with 13 bases fitting TRBD2. Germline loops: CDR1 MNHEY, CDR2 SMNVEV (reference sequence). J was trimmed by 1 base and V by 3 bases; bases with no gene match: 7. This CDR3 is 18 amino acids long. This CDR3 is CASSFGLAGVNGTDTQYF. The CDR3 coding sequence is TGTGCCAGCAGTTTTGGACTAGCGGGGGTGAATGGCACAGATACGCAGTATTTT.

This chain uses TRBV7-2 with TRBJ2-5, with D tentatively TRBD2 (6 bases). V was cut by 5 bases and J by 5 bases, with 18 bases left in between. CDR3 size: 15 residues. CDR1 and CDR2 (germline): SGHTA, FQGNSA. Here the CDR3 DNA reads TGTGCCAGCAGCGCCCCGGGACTTCGTGGGGAGACCCAGTACTTC. This sequence encodes CASSAPGLRGETQYF. Full variable domain (rest looked up from reference TRBV7-2 and TRBJ2-5): GAGVSQSPSNKVTEKGKDVELRCDPISGHTALYWYRQSLGQGLEFLIYFQGNSAPDKSGLPSDRFSAERTGGSVSTLTIQRTQQEDSAVYLCASSAPGLRGETQYFGPGTRLLVL.

This clone was detected only a few times. The genes are TRBV4-1 and TRBJ2-3, with TRBD2 matching 8 bases. Unmatched junction bases numbered 10, after V lost 2 bases and J lost 0 bases. CDR1 is MGHRA and CDR2 is YSYEKL in the germline V gene. The CDR3 covers 18 residues. The CDR3 DNA follows: TGCGCCAGCAGCCAATCTCCTTTAGCGGGGTCTAGCACAGATACGCAGTATTTT. It translates to CASSQSPLAGSSTDTQYF.